This section outlines one T cell receptor beta chain sequence together with its context. Its antigen is as yet unknown. These data originate in a study of T cells in localized non-small cell lung cancer. Study-level results: Out of the top 100 tumor clones, a median roughly 52 were seen in adjacent lung. One tumor region alone was sequenced, and heterogeneity therefore remains possible.

V lost 0 bases and J lost 1, with 3 bases in between. Germline values: CDR1 SGHDN, CDR2 FVKESK. This CDR3 contains 14 residues. Assay: immunoSEQ multiplex PCR; the TCRdb copy retains only in-frame clones and omits some. The table has fewer than 2,000 clones, more than 25% seen once; the top ten hold 7.4%. V is TRBV14 and J is TRBJ2-2; no clear D gene. Specimen: lung tumor tissue, collected before any cancer treatment. This TCR was recovered from a male donor aged 60 or over with stage I squamous cell lung carcinoma. The CDR3 spells CASSQDENTGELFF. The DNA of the CDR3 is TGTGCCAGCAGCCAAGATGAGAACACCGGGGAGCTGTTTTTT.